This is a list of T cell receptor beta chains from one sample in a study of OX40 agonist ivuxolimab in advanced cancers. Only in-frame clones appear in the TCRdb table, and some are missing; sequencing was by immunoSEQ multiplex PCR. The repertoire holds 30,000 to 40,000 clones, with 70% to 85% as singletons. The sequencing used CD4+ or CD8+ T cells sorted from blood, collected in a trial of the OX40 agonist ivuxolimab. These TCRs come from an adult with an advanced solid tumor such as melanoma, head and neck, liver or kidney cancer. Each CDR3 is given with its conserved first and last residue. D genes are given only for firm matches. Not all rows give a size; the values are once, few, many and, for expanded clones, a class.

j_call	d_call	clone_size	v_call	cdr3_aa	cdr3_nt
TRBJ1-1	NA	NA	TRBV27	CASSYTDNTEAFF	TGTGCCAGCAGCTATACAGATAACACTGAAGCTTTCTTT
TRBJ1-2	TRBD1	NA	TRBV28	CASSLSPYRGAGANYGYTF	TGTGCCAGCAGTTTAAGCCCTTACAGGGGGGCGGGGGCTAACTATGGCTACACCTTC
TRBJ1-1	NA	few	TRBV19	CASGTPGTEAFF	TGTGCCAGCGGGACCCCGGGGACTGAAGCTTTCTTT
TRBJ2-1	NA	NA	TRBV9	CASSASGDQTYNEQFF	TGTGCCAGCAGCGCGTCAGGGGACCAGACCTACAATGAGCAGTTCTTC
TRBJ1-6	TRBD1	NA	TRBV7-9	CASTKGADHNSPLHF	TGTGCCAGCACCAAGGGGGCAGACCATAATTCACCCCTCCACTTT
TRBJ2-2	TRBD2	NA	TRBV19	CATRLAGEFRELFF	TGTGCCACACGACTAGCGGGAGAATTCAGGGAGCTGTTTTTT
TRBJ1-1	NA	few	TRBV9	CASSATTGNTEAFF	TGTGCCAGCAGCGCTACGACAGGGAACACTGAAGCTTTCTTT
TRBJ2-2	NA	once	TRBV9	CASTVYEADTGELFF	TGTGCCAGCACTGTGTACGAAGCGGATACCGGGGAGCTGTTTTTT